This TCR beta chain derives from a study of spatial heterogeneity in lung cancer. For the study at large: Alpha-chain sequences were consistently detected in smaller numbers than beta-chain sequences. The study observed each unique TCR and UMI combination more than ten times on average in raw reads.

Time point of the sample: sample taken at primary tumor resection. Material for sequencing was whole RNA from tumor, nontumor lung or frozen PBMC, left unsorted. The donors were approximately 70 patients with non-small cell lung cancer that was early-stage and untreated. This clonotype was seen many times. The library protocol tagged each TCR cDNA with a unique molecular identifier. TCRdb re-called the 5' RACE reads with MiXCR, one entry per CDR3 protein. This table has over 11,000 distinct CDR3 sequences, around 9.1% appearing once. This sequence originates from a male donor with early-stage non-small cell lung cancer. The sequencing used PBMCs, collected at surgery.

The CDR3 is CASSYGGDTSYEQYF. The CDR3 DNA reads as TGCGCCAGCAGCTATGGAGGGGACACCTCCTACGAGCAGTACTTC. This chain joins TRBV5-1 and TRBJ2-7, with D possibly being TRBD1 or TRBD2 (6 bases each). This CDR3 is built from 15 residues. Germline values: CDR1 SGHRS, CDR2 YFSETQ. Trimming pared 3 bases from V and 0 bases from J, leaving 13 bases between.